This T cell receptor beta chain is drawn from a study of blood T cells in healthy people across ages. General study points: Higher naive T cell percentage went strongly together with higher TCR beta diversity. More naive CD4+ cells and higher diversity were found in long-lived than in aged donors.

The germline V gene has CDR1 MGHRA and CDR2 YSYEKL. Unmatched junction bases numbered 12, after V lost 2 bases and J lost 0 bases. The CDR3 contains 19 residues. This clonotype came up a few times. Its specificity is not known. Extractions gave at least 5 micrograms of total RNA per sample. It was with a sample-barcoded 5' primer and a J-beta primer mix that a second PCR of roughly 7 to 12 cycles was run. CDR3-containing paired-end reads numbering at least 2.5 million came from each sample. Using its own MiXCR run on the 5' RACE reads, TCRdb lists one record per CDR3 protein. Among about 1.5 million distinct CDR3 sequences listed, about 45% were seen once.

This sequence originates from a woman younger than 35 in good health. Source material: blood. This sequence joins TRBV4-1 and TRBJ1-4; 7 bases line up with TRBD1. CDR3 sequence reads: CASSQPLRGGSATNEKLFF. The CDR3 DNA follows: TGCGCCAGCAGCCAACCACTTAGAGGGGGCAGTGCAACTAATGAAAAACTGTTTTTT.